These T cell receptor beta chains were read from a single sample in a study of CD8+ T cells in alopecia areata. Generated by immunoSEQ multiplex PCR, the TCRdb table keeps only in-frame clones and is missing some. The sample records roughly 280,000 clones, approximately 60% being singletons. The material sequenced was CD4+ T cells sorted from blood, taken around week 53, from a patient treated with tofacitinib. The receptors were sampled from a human donor with alopecia areata. CDR3s include the opening cysteine and the closing phenylalanine or tryptophan. Fields, in order: CDR3 protein, CDR3 DNA, CDR3 length, D gene, clone size, V gene, J gene. D genes are given only for firm matches. Only part of the rows carry a size: once, few, many, or a class if the clone is expanded.

cdr3_aa: CATSRGVGDYGYTF
cdr3_nt: TGTGCCACCAGCAGAGGCGTCGGTGACTATGGCTACACCTTC
cdr3_length: 14
d_call: NA
clone_size: NA
v_call: TRBV15
j_call: TRBJ1-2

cdr3_aa: CASSSGQLDYGYTF
cdr3_nt: TGTGCCAGCAGCTCCGGGCAGCTAGACTATGGCTACACCTTC
cdr3_length: 14
d_call: NA
clone_size: few
v_call: TRBV5-4
j_call: TRBJ1-2

cdr3_aa: CASSLEGGWTEAFF
cdr3_nt: TGTGCCAGCAGCTTAGAAGGGGGCTGGACTGAAGCTTTCTTT
cdr3_length: 14
d_call: TRBD1
clone_size: NA
v_call: TRBV5-4
j_call: TRBJ1-1

cdr3_aa: CASSYSGNTIYF
cdr3_nt: TGTGCCAGCAGTTACTCTGGAAACACCATATATTTT
cdr3_length: 12
d_call: NA
clone_size: NA
v_call: TRBV6-6
j_call: TRBJ1-3

cdr3_aa: CASSLAAGDNEQFF
cdr3_nt: TGCGCCAGCAGCTTGGCCGCAGGGGATAATGAGCAGTTCTTC
cdr3_length: 14
d_call: NA
clone_size: once
v_call: TRBV5-1
j_call: TRBJ2-1

cdr3_aa: CSVVPGANQPQHF
cdr3_nt: TGCAGCGTTGTGCCGGGGGCGAATCAGCCCCAGCATTTT
cdr3_length: 13
d_call: NA
clone_size: NA
v_call: TRBV29-1
j_call: TRBJ1-5

cdr3_aa: CASKVGDRNTEAFF
cdr3_nt: TGTGCCAGCAAGGTCGGGGACAGGAACACTGAAGCTTTCTTT
cdr3_length: 14
d_call: TRBD1
clone_size: once
v_call: TRBV6-5
j_call: TRBJ1-1

cdr3_aa: CASSQGIVNTEAFF
cdr3_nt: TGCGCCAGCAGCCAAGGAATCGTGAACACTGAAGCTTTCTTT
cdr3_length: 14
d_call: NA
clone_size: few
v_call: TRBV4-3
j_call: TRBJ1-1

cdr3_aa: CASSEQPGFAEAFF
cdr3_nt: TGTGCCAGCAGCGAACAACCAGGGTTTGCGGAGGCTTTCTTT
cdr3_length: 14
d_call: NA
clone_size: NA
v_call: TRBV7-2
j_call: TRBJ1-1

cdr3_aa: CASSLAGFGYGYTF
cdr3_nt: TGTGCCAGCAGTTTAGCAGGGTTTGGCTATGGCTACACCTTC
cdr3_length: 14
d_call: NA
clone_size: NA
v_call: TRBV27
j_call: TRBJ1-2

cdr3_aa: CASSQEVMGPSPLHF
cdr3_nt: TGCGCCAGCAGCCAAGAAGTTATGGGACCTTCACCCCTCCACTTT
cdr3_length: 15
d_call: NA
clone_size: NA
v_call: TRBV4-3
j_call: TRBJ1-6

cdr3_aa: CSVGGIPTGLFF
cdr3_nt: TGCAGCGTTGGAGGGATTCCGACGGGACTGTTTTTT
cdr3_length: 12
d_call: NA
clone_size: NA
v_call: TRBV29-1
j_call: TRBJ1-4

cdr3_aa: CASSTRFSGANVLTF
cdr3_nt: TGTGCCAGTAGTACCCGGTTCTCTGGGGCCAACGTCCTGACTTTC
cdr3_length: 15
d_call: NA
clone_size: NA
v_call: TRBV19
j_call: TRBJ2-6

cdr3_aa: CASRTGARLETQYF
cdr3_nt: TGTGCCAGTCGGACAGGGGCCAGATTAGAGACCCAGTACTTC
cdr3_length: 14
d_call: TRBD1
clone_size: NA
v_call: TRBV6-1
j_call: TRBJ2-5

cdr3_aa: CASSLLGPVLSYEQYF
cdr3_nt: TGTGCCAGCAGCTTACTGGGTCCGGTACTCTCCTACGAGCAGTACTTC
cdr3_length: 16
d_call: NA
clone_size: NA
v_call: TRBV7-2
j_call: TRBJ2-7

cdr3_aa: CASSYGTANQETQYF
cdr3_nt: TGTGCCAGCAGCTACGGGACTGCCAACCAAGAGACCCAGTACTTC
cdr3_length: 15
d_call: NA
clone_size: few
v_call: TRBV5-4
j_call: TRBJ2-5